The clone carrying this TCR beta chain was recorded a few times. Regarding time point: pre-sensitization, week 0. Treatment specified: therapeutic diphenylcyclopropenone sensitization with weekly scalp DPC. These data come from a study of human T cells and chemical hapten exposure. Across the study: Small volume differences among pooled libraries mainly caused per-sample TCR yield variation.

J lost 4 bases, V lost 6 bases, and 7 bases had no gene match. This CDR3 has 14 amino acids. The V gene's germline CDR1 is MDHEN and CDR2 SYDVKM. TCRdb reprocessed the RACE reads via MiXCR and lists one record per CDR3 protein. The sample has 150,000 to 200,000 distinct CDR3 sequences, 25% to 35% seen once. The sequence came from a woman under 40 with alopecia areata. Some clones in this sample may be carry-over from other donors' samples. Sample: whole blood, taken in connection with sensitization to the hapten diphenylcyclopropenone (DPC). V is TRBV28 and J is TRBJ1-2, with TRBD1 matching 8 bases. The CDR3 is CASRTGQGTYGYTF. CDR3 DNA sequence: TGTGCCAGCAGAACCGGACAGGGAACCTATGGCTACACCTTC.